This T cell receptor beta chain was documented in a study of T-cell memory formation after mild COVID-19. The germline CDR1 and CDR2 sequences are MGHDK and SYGVNS. V was cut by 4 bases and J by 6 bases, with 13 bases left in between. The CDR3 extends over 13 amino acids. Using constant-segment primers, 5'RACE produced TCR alpha and TCR beta cDNA libraries carrying sample barcodes and UMIs. TCRdb redid the calling of the 5' RACE reads with MiXCR, one entry per CDR3 protein. The sample has roughly 340,000 distinct CDR3 sequences, 20% to 25% seen once; the top ten hold approximately 22%. In its sample, this clonotype was seen a few times.

Sample: PBMCs or a T cell subset sorted from them (not recorded which). This TCR was sampled from a man aged 18 to 29 who had mild COVID-19 (a few samples of this study predate the infection). Cell type and time point are not known. The gene calls are TRBV25-1 and TRBJ2-7; TRBD1 is a possible D gene (6 bases). The CDR3 bases are TGTGCCAGCAGTGTAACAGGGTTGTTCGAGCAGTACTTC. Its translation is CASSVTGLFEQYF.